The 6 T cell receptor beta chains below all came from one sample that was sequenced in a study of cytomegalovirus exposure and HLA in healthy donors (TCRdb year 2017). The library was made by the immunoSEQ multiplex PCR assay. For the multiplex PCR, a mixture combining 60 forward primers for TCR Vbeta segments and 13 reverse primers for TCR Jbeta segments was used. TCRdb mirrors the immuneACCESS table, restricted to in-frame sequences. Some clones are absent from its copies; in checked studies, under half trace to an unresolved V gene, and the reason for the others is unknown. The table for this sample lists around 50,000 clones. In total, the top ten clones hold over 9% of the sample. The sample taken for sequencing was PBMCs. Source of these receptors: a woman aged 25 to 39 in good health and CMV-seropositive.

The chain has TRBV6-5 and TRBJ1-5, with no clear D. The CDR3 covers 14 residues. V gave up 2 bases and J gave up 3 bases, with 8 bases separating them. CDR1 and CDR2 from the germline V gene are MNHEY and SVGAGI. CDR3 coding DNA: TGTGCCAGCAGTTACCGGCGGAACAATCAGCCCCAGCATTTT. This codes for CASSYRRNNQPQHF.

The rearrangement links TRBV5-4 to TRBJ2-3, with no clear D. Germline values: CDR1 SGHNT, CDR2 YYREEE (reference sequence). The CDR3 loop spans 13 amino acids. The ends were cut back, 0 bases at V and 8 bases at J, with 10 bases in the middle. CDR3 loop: CASSLERVSTQYF. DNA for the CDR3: TGTGCCAGCAGCTTGGAACGAGTATCTACGCAGTATTTT.

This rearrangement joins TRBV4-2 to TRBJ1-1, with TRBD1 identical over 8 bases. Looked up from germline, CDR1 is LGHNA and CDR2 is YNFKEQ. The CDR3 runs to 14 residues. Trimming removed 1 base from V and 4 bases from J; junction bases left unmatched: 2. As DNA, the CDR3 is TGTGCCAGCAGCCAAGCAGGGGGCCGCACTGAAGCTTTCTTT. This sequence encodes CASSQAGGRTEAFF.

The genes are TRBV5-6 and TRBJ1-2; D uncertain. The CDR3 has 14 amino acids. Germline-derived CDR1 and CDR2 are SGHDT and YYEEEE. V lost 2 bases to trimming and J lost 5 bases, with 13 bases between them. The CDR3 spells CASSLLSRAYGYTF. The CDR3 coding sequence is TGTGCCAGCAGCTTACTTTCGAGGGCTTATGGCTACACCTTC.

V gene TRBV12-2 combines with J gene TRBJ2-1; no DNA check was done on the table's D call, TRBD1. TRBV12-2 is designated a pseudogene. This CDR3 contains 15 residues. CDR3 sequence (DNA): TGTGCAAGTCGCTTAGAAAGGGGGATTAACGACGAGCAGTTCTTC. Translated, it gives CASRLERGINDEQFF.

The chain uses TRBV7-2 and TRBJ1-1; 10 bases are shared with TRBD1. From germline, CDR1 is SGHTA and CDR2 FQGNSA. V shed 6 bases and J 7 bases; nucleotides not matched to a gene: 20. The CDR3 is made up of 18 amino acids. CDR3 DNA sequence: TGTGCCAGCAGTTCAAAACTATTCTTCCGGGACAGGGGTCTTGAAGCTTTCTTT. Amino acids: CASSSKLFFRDRGLEAFF.